The present TCR beta chain was sequenced within a study of technical replicates of blood from a few donors. The germline V and J ends were trimmed by 4 bases and 4 bases, with 2 bases remaining between them. The CDR3 covers 11 residues. Germline CDR1 is SNHLY and CDR2 is FYNNEI. TCRdb keeps only in-frame clones here, not all; method: immunoSEQ multiplex PCR. Of 62,000 or so clones listed, around 87% were seen once; the top ten hold approximately 5%. What was sequenced was PBMCs. This sequence was found in a human donor in good health. Some clones in this sample may be carry-over from other donors' samples. This chain joins TRBV2 and TRBJ2-1; D remains ambiguous. The CDR3 bases are TGTGCCAGCAGTGCTTACAATGAGCAGTTCTTC. Translated: CASSAYNEQFF.